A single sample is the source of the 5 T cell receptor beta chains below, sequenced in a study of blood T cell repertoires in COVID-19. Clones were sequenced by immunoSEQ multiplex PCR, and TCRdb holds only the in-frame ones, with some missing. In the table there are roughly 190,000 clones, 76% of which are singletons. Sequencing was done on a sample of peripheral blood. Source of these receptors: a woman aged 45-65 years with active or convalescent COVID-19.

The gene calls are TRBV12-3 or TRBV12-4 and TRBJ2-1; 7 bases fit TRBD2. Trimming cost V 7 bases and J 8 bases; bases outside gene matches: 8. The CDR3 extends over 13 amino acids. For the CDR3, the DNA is TGTGCCAGCAACCTCCGGGGGGAATATGAGCAGTTCTTC. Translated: CASNLRGEYEQFF.

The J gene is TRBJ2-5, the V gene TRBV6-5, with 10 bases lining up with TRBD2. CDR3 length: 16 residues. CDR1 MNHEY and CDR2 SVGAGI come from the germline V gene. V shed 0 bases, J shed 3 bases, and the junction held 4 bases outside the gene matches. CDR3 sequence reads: CASSYSGSGGKETQYF. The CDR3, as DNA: TGTGCCAGCAGTTACTCGGGTAGCGGGGGGAAAGAGACCCAGTACTTC.

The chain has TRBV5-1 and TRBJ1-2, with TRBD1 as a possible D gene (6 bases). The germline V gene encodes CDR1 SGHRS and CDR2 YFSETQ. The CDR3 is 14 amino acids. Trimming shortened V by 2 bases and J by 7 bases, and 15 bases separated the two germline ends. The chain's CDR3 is CASSLEGGQRGYTF. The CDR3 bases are TGCGCCAGCAGCTTAGAGGGGGGGCAACGTGGCTACACCTTC. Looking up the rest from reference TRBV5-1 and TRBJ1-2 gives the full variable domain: KAGVTQTPRYLIKTRGQQVTLSCSPISGHRSVSWYQQTPGQGLQFLFEYFSETQRNKGNFPGRFSGRQFSNSRSEMNVSTLELGDSALYLCASSLEGGQRGYTFGSGTRLTVV.

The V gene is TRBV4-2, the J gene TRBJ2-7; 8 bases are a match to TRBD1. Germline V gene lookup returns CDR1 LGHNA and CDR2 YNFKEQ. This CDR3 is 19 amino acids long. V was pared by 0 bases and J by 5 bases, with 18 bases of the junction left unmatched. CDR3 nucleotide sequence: TGTGCCAGCAGCCAAGATCCGCCGGACGGACAGGGTAAAATCCACGAGCAGTACTTC. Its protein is CASSQDPPDGQGKIHEQYF.

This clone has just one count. The CDR3 region is CASRDRGGNTEAFF. The CDR3 region has the DNA TGTGCCAGCAGAGACAGGGGAGGAAACACTGAAGCTTTCTTT. This rearrangement joins TRBV6-5 to TRBJ1-1; 8 nucleotides line up with TRBD1. This CDR3 is 14 amino acids long. The V and J ends lost 6 bases and 2 bases, in that order; junction bases with no gene match: 5. Germline-derived CDR1 and CDR2 are MNHEY and SVGAGI.